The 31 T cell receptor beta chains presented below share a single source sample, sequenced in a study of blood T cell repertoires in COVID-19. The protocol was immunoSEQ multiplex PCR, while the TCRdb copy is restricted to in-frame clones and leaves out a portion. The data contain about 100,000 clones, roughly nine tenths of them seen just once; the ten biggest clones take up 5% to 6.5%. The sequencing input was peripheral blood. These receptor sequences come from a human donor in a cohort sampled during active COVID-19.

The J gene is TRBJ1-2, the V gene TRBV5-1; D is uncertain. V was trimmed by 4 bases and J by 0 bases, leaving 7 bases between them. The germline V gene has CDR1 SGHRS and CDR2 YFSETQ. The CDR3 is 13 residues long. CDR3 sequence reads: CASSGQANYGYTF. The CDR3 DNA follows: TGCGCCAGCAGCGGCCAAGCTAACTATGGCTACACCTTC.

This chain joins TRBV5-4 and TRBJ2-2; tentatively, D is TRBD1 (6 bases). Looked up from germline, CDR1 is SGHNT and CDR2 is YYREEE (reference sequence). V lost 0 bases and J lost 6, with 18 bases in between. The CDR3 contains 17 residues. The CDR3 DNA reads TGTGCCAGCAGCTTGGGGGTCAGGGGCGTTCAATCCGGGGAGCTGTTTTTT. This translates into CASSLGVRGVQSGELFF.

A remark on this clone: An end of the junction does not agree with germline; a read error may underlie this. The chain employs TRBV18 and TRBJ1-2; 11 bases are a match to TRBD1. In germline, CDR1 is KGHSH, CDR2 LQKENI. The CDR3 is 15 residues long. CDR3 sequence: CASSPESGTGGIAAF. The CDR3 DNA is TGTGCCAGCTCACCGGAATCCGGGACAGGGGGGATCGCGGCCTTC.

The CDR3: CASSSGTYYYEQYF. The CDR3 coding sequence is TGTGCCAGCAGTTCGGGGACATACTACTACGAGCAGTACTTC. The V and J genes are TRBV6-6 and TRBJ2-7; D is perhaps TRBD1 (6 bases). In germline, CDR1 is MNHNY, CDR2 SVGAGI (reference sequence). The V and J ends lost 4 bases and 3 bases respectively, with 13 bases between them. The CDR3 covers 14 residues.

CDR3 protein: CASSEILTTQNADIQYF. The DNA for the CDR3 is TGTGCCAGCAGTGAAATTTTGACGACCCAGAATGCGGACATTCAGTACTTC. V and J are TRBV2 and TRBJ2-4; no definite D call. Per the germline V gene, CDR1 is SNHLY and CDR2 is FYNNEI. CDR3 length equals 17 residues. The V end lost 2 bases, the J end lost 8 bases, and 22 bases lay between the germline ends.

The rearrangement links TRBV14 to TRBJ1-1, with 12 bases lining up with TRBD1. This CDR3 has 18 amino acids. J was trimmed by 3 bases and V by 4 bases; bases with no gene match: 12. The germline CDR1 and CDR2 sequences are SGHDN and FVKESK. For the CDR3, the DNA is TGTGCCAGCAGCCCCTGGCTCGGGACAGGGGGCATCGACACTGAAGCTTTCTTT. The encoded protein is CASSPWLGTGGIDTEAFF.

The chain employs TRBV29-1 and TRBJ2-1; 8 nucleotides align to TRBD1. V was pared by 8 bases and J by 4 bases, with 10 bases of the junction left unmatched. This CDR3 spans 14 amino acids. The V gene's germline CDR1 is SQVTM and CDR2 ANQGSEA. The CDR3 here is CSIRTGSAYNEQFF. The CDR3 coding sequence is TGCAGCATAAGGACAGGGTCGGCTTACAATGAGCAGTTCTTC.

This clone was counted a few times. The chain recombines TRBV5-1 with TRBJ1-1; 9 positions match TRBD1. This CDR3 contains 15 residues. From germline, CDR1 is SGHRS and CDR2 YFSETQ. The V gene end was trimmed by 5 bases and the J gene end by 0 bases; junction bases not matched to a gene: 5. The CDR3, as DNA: TGCGCCAGCAGAAAACAGGGGGCGGTGAACACTGAAGCTTTCTTT. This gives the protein CASRKQGAVNTEAFF. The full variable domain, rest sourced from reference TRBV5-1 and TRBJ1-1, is KAGVTQTPRYLIKTRGQQVTLSCSPISGHRSVSWYQQTPGQGLQFLFEYFSETQRNKGNFPGRFSGRQFSNSRSEMNVSTLELGDSALYLCASRKQGAVNTEAFFGQGTRLTVV.

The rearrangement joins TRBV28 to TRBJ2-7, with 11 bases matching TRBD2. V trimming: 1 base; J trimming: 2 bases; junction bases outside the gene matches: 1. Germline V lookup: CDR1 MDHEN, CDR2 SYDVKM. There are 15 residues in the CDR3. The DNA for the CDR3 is TGTGCCAGCAGTTTATCGACTAGCGGGGCCTACGAGCAGTACTTC. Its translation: CASSLSTSGAYEQYF.

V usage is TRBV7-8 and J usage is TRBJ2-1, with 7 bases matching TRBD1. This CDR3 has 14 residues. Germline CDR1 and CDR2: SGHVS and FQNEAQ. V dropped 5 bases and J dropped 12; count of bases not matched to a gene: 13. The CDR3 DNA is TGTGCCAGCAGCAGTCCGGGACAGAATTTTCGGCAGTTCTTC. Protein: CASSSPGQNFRQFF.

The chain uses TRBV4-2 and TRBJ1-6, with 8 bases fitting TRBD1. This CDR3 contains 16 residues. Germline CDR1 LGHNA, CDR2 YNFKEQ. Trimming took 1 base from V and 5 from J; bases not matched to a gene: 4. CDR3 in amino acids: CASSQAGTGHNSPLHF. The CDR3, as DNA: TGTGCCAGCAGCCAAGCTGGGACAGGTCATAATTCACCCCTCCACTTT.

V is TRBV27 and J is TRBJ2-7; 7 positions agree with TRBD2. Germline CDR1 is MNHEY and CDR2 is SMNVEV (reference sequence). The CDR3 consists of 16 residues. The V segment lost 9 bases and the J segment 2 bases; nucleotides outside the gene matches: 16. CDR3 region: CASVGIGRPPTYEQYF. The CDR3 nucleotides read TGTGCCAGTGTGGGAATCGGGAGGCCCCCCACCTACGAGCAGTACTTC.

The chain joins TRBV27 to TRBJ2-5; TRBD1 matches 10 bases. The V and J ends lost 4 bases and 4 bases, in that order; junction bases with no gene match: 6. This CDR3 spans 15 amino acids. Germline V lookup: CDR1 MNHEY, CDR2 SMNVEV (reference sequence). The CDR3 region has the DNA TGTGCCAGCAGTTGGAGGACAGGGGGGCGAGAGACCCAGTACTTC. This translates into CASSWRTGGRETQYF.

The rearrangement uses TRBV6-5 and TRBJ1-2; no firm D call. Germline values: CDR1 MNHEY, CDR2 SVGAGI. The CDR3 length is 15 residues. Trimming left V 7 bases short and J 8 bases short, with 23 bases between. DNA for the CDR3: TGTGCCAGCAATCAACTAGTCCGCCAGGAGGAAGGCTACACCTTC. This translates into CASNQLVRQEEGYTF.

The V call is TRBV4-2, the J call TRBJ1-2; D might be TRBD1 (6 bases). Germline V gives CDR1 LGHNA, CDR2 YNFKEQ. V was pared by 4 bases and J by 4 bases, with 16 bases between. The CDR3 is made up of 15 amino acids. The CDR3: CASSREQGMGYGYTF. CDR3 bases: TGTGCCAGCAGCCGCGAACAGGGAATGGGCTATGGCTACACCTTC.

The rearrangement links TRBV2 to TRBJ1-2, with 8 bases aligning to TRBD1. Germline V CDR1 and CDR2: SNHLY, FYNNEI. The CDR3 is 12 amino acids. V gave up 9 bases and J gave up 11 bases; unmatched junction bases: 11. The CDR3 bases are TGTGCCAGTAATACGGGACAGGATACTTACACCTTC. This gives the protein CASNTGQDTYTF.

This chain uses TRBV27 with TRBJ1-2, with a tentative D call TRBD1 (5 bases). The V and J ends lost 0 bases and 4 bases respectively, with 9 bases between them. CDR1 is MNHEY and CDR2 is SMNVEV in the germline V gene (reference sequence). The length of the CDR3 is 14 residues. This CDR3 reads CASSLSGAVYGYTF. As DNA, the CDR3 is TGTGCCAGCAGTTTATCTGGGGCAGTCTATGGCTACACCTTC.

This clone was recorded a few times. In DNA form, the CDR3 reads TGTGCCACCGGAGATTTTAATGAGCAGTTCTTC. This gives the protein CATGDFNEQFF. The chain is built from TRBV15 and TRBJ2-1; D is unresolved. Germline CDR1 LNHNV, CDR2 YYDKDF (reference sequence). The CDR3 has 11 residues. Trimming took 8 bases from V and 7 from J, leaving 9 bases between them.

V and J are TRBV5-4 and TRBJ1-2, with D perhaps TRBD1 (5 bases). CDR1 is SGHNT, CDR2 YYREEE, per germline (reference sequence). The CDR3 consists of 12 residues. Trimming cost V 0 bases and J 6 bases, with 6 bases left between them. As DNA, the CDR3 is TGTGCCAGCAGCTTGGGGGGGGATGGCTACACCTTC. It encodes CASSLGGDGYTF.

CDR3 bases: TGTGCCTGGAACACTCAGGTTGTAAGCTCCTATAATTCACCCCTCCACTTT. Translation: CAWNTQVVSSYNSPLHF. The chain joins TRBV30 to TRBJ1-6, with no clear D. Trimming cost V 4 bases and J 0 bases, with 16 bases left between them. CDR3 size: 17 residues. Germline V gene lookup returns CDR1 GTSNPN and CDR2 SVGIG (reference sequence).

The CDR3 nucleotides are TGTGCCAGCAGGGAGGGGGCGGGCACAGATACGCAGTATTTT. Its protein is CASREGAGTDTQYF. This sequence joins TRBV6-5 and TRBJ2-3; TRBD1 is a possible D gene (7 bases). The germline V gene encodes CDR1 MNHEY and CDR2 SVGAGI. The CDR3 consists of 14 residues. V lost 6 bases and J 1 base, leaving 11 bases between the germline ends.

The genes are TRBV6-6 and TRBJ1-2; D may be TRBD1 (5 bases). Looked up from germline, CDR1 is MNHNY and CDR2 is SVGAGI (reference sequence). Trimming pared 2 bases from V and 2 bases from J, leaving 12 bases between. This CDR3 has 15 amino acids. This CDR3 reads CASSYDKRTNYGYTF. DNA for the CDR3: TGTGCCAGCAGTTACGACAAACGGACAAACTATGGCTACACCTTC.

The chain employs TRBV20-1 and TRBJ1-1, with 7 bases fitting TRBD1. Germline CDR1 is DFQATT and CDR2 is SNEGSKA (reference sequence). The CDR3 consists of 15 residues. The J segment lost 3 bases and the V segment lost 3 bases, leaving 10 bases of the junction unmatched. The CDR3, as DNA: TGCAGTGCTAGTCCAGGGGGACGAGCTGACACTGAAGCTTTCTTT. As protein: CSASPGGRADTEAFF.

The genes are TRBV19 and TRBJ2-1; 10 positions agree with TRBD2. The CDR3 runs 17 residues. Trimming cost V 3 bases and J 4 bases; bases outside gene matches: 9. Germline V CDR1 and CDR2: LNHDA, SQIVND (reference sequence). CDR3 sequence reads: CASSMEASGSWYNEQFF. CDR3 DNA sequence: TGTGCCAGTAGTATGGAGGCTAGCGGGAGTTGGTACAATGAGCAGTTCTTC.

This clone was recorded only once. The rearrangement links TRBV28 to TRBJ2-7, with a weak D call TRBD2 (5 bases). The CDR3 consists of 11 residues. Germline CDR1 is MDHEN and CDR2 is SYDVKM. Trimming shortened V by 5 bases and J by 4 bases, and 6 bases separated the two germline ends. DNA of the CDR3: TGTGCCAGCAGTCCGGGATACGAGCAGTACTTC. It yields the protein CASSPGYEQYF.

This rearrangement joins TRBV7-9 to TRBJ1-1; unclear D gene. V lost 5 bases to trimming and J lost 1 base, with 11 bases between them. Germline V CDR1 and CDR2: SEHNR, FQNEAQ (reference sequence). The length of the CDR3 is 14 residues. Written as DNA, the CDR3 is TGTGCCAGCAGCCCCCCTGTCGGGAACACTGAAGCTTTCTTT. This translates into CASSPPVGNTEAFF.

CDR3 sequence: CATSRDMNTEAFF. For the CDR3, the DNA is TGTGCCACCAGCAGAGATATGAACACTGAAGCTTTCTTT. The V and J genes are TRBV15 and TRBJ1-1; D gene ambiguous. The CDR3 covers 13 residues. Germline V gene data show CDR1 as LNHNV and CDR2 as YYDKDF (reference sequence). Between the trimmed V and J ends, which lost 0 bases and 0 bases, there was a span of 2 bases. The variable domain in full, completed from reference TRBV15 and TRBJ1-1, reads DAMVIQNPRYQVTQFGKPVTLSCSQTLNHNVMYWYQQKSSQAPKLLFHYYDKDFNNEADTPDNFQSRRPNTSFCFLDIRSPGLGDTAMYLCATSRDMNTEAFFGQGTRLTVV.

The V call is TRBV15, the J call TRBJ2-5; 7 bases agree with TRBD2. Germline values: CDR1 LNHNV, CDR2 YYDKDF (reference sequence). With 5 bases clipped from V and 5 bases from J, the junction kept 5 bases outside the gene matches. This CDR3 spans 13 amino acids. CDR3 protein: CATSLTSRETQYF. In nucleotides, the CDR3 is TGTGCCACCAGCTTGACTAGCAGGGAGACCCAGTACTTC.

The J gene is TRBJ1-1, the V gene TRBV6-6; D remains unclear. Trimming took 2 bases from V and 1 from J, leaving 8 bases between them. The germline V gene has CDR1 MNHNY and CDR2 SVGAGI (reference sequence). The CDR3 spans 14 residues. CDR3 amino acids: CASSYSEPNTEAFF. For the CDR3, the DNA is TGTGCCAGCAGTTACAGCGAACCGAACACTGAAGCTTTCTTT.

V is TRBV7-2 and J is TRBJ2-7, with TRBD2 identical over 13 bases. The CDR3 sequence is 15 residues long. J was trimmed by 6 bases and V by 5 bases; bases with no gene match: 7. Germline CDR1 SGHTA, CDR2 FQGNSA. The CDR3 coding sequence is TGTGCCAGCAGCAATGTGCGACTAGCGGGGGGCGAGCAGTACTTC. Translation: CASSNVRLAGGEQYF.

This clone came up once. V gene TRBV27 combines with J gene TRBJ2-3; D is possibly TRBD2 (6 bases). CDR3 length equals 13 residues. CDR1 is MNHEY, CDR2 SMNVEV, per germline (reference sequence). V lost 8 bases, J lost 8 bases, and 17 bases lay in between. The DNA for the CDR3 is TGTGCCAGCCGGGGTGGAGGGGAGACTACGCAGTATTTT. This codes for CASRGGGETTQYF.